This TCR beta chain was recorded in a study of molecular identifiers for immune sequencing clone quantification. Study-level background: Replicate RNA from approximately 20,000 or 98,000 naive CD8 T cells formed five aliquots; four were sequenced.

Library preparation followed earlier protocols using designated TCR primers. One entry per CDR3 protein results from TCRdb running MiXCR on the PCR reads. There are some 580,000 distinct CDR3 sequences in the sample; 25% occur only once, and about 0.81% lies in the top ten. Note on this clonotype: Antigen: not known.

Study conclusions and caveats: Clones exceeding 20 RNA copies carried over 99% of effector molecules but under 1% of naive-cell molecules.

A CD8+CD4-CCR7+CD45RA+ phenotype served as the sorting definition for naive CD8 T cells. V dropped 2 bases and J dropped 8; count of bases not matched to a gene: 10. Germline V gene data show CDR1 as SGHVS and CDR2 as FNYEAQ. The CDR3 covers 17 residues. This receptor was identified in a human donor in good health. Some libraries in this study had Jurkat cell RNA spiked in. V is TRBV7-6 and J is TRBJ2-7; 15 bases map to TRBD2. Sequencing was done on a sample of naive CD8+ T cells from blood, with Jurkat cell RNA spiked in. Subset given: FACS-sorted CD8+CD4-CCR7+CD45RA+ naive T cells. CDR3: CASSLKGLAGGLAQQYF. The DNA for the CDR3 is TGTGCCAGCAGCTTAAAAGGACTAGCGGGGGGGCTTGCTCAGCAGTACTTC.